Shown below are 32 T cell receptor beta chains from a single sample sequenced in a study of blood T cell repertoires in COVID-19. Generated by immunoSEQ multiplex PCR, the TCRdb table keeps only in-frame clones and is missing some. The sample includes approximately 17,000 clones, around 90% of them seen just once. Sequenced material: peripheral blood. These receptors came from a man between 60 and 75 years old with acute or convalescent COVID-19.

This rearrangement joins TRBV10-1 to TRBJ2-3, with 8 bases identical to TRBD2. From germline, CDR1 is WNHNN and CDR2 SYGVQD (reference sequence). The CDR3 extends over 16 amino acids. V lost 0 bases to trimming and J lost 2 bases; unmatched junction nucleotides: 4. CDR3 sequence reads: CASSESLAGTTDTQYF. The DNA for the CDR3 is TGCGCCAGCAGTGAGTCTCTAGCGGGTACCACAGATACGCAGTATTTT.

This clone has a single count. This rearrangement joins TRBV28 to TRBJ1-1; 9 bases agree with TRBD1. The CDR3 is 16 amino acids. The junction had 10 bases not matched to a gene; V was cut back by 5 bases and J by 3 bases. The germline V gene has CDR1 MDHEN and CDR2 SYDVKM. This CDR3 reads CASSVPQGAGDTEAFF. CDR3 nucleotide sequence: TGTGCCAGCAGTGTCCCACAGGGGGCAGGGGACACTGAAGCTTTCTTT.

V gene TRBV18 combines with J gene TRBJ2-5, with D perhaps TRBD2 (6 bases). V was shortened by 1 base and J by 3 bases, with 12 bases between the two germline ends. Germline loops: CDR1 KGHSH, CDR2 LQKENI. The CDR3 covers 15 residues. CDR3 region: CASSPRGGSEETQYF. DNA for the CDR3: TGTGCCAGCTCACCACGAGGAGGGAGCGAAGAGACCCAGTACTTC.

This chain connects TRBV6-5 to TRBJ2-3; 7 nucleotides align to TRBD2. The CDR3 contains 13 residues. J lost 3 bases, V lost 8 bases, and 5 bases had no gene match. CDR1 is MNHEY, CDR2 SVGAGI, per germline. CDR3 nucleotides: TGTGCCAGCCGGCGGGGGTGGACAGATACGCAGTATTTT. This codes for CASRRGWTDTQYF.

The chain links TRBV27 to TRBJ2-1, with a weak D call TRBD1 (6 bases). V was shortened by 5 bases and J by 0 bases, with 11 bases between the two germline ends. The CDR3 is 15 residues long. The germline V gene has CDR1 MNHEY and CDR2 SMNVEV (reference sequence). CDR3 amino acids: CASSLTGSSYNEQFF. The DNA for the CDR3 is TGTGCCAGCAGTCTAACAGGGAGCTCCTACAATGAGCAGTTCTTC.

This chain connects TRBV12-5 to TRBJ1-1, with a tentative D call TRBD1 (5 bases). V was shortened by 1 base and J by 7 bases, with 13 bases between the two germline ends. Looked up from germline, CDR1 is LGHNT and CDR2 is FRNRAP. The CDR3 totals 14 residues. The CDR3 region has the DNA TGTGCTAGTGGTTTGGCCCTGGACATCCGTGAAGCTTTCTTT. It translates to CASGLALDIREAFF. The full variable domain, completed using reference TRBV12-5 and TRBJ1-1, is DARVTQTPRHKVTEMGQEVTMRCQPILGHNTVFWYRQTMMQGLELLAYFRNRAPLDDSGMPKDRFSAEMPDATLATLKIQPSEPRDSAVYFCASGLALDIREAFFGQGTRLTVV.

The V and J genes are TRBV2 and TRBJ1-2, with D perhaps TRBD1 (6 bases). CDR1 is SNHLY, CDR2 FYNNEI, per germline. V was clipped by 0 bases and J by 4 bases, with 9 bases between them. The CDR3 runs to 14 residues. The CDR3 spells CASSEALGGYGYTF. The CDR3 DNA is TGTGCCAGCAGTGAAGCTCTAGGGGGCTATGGCTACACCTTC. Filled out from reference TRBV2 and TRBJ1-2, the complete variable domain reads EPEVTQTPSHQVTQMGQEVILRCVPISNHLYFYWYRQILGQKVEFLVSFYNNEISEKSEIFDDQFSVERPDGSNFTLKIRSTKLEDSAMYFCASSEALGGYGYTFGSGTRLTVV.

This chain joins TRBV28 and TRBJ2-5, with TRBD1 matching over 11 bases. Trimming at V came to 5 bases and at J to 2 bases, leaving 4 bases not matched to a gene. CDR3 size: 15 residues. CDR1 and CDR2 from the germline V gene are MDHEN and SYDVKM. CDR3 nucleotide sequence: TGTGCCAGCAGTGACCGGGACAGGGGGCAAGAGACCCAGTACTTC. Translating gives CASSDRDRGQETQYF.

DNA of the CDR3: TGTGCCAGCAGCCGGGACTCGACGAGCAATCAGCCCCAGCATTTT. Protein: CASSRDSTSNQPQHF. This chain joins TRBV7-2 and TRBJ1-5; D possibly corresponds to TRBD1 (5 bases). This CDR3 spans 15 amino acids. Trimming took off 5 bases at V and 1 base at J, with 12 bases between the two ends. Germline values: CDR1 SGHTA, CDR2 FQGNSA.

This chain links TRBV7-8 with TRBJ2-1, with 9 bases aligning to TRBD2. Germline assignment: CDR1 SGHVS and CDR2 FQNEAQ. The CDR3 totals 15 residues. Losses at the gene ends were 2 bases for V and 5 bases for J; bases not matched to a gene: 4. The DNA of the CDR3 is TGTGCCAGCAGCTTATGGAGCGGGGGGAACAATGAGCAGTTCTTC. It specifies CASSLWSGGNNEQFF.

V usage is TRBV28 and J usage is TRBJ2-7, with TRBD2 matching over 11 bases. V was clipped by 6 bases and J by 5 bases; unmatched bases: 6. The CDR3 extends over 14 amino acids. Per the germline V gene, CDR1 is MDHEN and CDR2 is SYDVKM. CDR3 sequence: CASSRSGRANEQYF. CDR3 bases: TGTGCCAGCAGCCGTAGCGGGAGGGCCAACGAGCAGTACTTC.

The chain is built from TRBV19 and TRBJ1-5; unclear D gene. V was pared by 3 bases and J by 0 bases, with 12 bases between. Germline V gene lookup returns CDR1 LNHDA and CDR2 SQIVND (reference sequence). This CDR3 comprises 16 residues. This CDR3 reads CASSMFRVSSNQPQHF. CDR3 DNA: TGTGCCAGTAGTATGTTCCGGGTTTCTAGCAATCAGCCCCAGCATTTT.

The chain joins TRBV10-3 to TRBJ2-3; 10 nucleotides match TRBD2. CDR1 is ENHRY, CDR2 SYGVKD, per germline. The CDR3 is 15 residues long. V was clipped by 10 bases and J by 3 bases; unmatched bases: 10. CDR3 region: CATLVSGGRTDTQYF. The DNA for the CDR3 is TGTGCCACCCTAGTTAGCGGGGGGAGGACAGATACGCAGTATTTT.

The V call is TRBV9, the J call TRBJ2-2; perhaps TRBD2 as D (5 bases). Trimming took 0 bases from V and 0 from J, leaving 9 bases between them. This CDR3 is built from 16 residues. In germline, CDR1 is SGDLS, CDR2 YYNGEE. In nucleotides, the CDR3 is TGTGCCAGCAGCGTAGCAGTGACTACGAACACCGGGGAGCTGTTTTTT. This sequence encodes CASSVAVTTNTGELFF.

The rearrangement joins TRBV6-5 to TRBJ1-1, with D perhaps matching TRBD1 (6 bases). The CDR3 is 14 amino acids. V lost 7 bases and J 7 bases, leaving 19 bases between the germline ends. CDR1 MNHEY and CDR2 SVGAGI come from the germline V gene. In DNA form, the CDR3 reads TGTGCCAGCACCCAAGGGAGGGGGGGGATTGAAGCTTTCTTT. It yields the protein CASTQGRGGIEAFF.

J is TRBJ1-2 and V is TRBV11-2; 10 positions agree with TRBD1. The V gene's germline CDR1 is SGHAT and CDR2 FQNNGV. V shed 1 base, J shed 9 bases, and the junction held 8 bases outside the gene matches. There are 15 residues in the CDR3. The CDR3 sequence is CASSLGTGGLISYTF. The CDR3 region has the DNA TGTGCCAGCAGCTTAGGGACAGGGGGATTAATTAGCTACACCTTC.

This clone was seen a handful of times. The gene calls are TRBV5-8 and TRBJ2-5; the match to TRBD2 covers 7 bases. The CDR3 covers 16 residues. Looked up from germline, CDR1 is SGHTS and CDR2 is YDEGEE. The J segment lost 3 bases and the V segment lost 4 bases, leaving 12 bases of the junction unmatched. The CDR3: CASSVETGGDKETQYF. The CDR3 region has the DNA TGTGCCAGCAGCGTAGAGACGGGGGGAGACAAAGAGACCCAGTACTTC.

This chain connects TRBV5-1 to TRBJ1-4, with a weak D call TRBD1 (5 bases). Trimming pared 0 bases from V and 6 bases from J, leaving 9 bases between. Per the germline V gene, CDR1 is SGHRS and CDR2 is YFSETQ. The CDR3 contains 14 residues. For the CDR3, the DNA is TGCGCCAGCAGCTTGGCAGGGTTCGATGAAAAACTGTTTTTT. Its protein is CASSLAGFDEKLFF. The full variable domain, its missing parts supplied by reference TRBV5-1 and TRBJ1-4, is KAGVTQTPRYLIKTRGQQVTLSCSPISGHRSVSWYQQTPGQGLQFLFEYFSETQRNKGNFPGRFSGRQFSNSRSEMNVSTLELGDSALYLCASSLAGFDEKLFFGSGTQLSVL.

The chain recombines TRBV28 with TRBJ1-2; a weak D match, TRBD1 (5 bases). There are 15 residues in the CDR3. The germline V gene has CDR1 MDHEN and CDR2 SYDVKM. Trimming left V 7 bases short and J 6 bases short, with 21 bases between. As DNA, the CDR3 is TGTGCCAGCAAAACCGCCGGGGAGGTGGGGGATGGCTACACCTTC. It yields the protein CASKTAGEVGDGYTF.

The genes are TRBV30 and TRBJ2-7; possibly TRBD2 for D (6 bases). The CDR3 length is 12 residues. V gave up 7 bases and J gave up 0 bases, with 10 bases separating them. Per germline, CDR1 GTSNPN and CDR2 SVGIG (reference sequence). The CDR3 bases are TGTGCCTCCGGGACTTACTCCTACGAGCAGTACTTC. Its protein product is CASGTYSYEQYF.

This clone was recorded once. CDR3: CASNGQGIDEQFF. CDR3 sequence (DNA): TGTGCCAGCAATGGACAGGGAATCGATGAGCAGTTCTTC. This chain links TRBV2 with TRBJ2-1, with TRBD1 identical over 8 bases. Germline V gives CDR1 SNHLY, CDR2 FYNNEI. CDR3 length: 13 residues. Germline trimming cut 7 bases from V and 8 bases from J; bases unmatched to any gene: 7.

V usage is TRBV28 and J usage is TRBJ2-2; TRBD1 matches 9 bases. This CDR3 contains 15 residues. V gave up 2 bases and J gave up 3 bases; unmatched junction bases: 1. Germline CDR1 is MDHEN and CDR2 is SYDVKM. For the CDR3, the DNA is TGTGCCAGCAGTTTAGGGACAGGGCACACCGGGGAGCTGTTTTTT. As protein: CASSLGTGHTGELFF.

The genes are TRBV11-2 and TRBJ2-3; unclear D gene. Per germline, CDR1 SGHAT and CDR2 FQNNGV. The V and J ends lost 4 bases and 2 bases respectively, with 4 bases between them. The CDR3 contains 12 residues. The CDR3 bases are TGTGCCAGCAGCTCTAACACAGATACGCAGTATTTT. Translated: CASSSNTDTQYF.

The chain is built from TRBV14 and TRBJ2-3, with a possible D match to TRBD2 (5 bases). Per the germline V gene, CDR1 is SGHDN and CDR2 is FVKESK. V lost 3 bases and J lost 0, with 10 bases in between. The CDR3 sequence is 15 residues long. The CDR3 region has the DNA TGTGCCAGCAGCCAGTCGGCGGGTAGCACAGATACGCAGTATTTT. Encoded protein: CASSQSAGSTDTQYF.

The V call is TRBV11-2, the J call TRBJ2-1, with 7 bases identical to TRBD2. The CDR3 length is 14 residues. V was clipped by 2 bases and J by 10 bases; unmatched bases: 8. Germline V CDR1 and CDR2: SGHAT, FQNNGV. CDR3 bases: TGTGCCAGCAGCTTAAATAGCGGGCCCCACGAGCAGTTCTTC. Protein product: CASSLNSGPHEQFF.

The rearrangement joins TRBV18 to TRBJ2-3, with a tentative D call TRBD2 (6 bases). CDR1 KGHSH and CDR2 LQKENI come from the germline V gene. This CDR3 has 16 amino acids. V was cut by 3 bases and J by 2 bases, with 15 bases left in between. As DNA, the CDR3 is TGTGCCAGCTCACCGCGGGACCCTCAAGCCACAGATACGCAGTATTTT. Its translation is CASSPRDPQATDTQYF.

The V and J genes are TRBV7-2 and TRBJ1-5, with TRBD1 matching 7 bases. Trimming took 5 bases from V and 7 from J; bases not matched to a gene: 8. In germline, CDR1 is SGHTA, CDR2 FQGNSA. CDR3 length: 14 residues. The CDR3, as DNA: TGTGCCAGCAGCCCGGGACAGAATGACCAGCCCCAGCATTTT. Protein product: CASSPGQNDQPQHF.

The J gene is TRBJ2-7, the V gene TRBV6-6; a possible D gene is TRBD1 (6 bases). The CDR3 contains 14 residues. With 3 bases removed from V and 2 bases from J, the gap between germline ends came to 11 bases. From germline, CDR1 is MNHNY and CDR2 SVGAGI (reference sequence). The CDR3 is CASSYLPGAYEQYF. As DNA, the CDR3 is TGTGCCAGCAGTTATCTCCCAGGGGCCTACGAGCAGTACTTC.

In DNA, the CDR3 is TGTGCCAGCAGTTACTCAGGTAGTGACTCCACCGAGCAGTACTTC. This encodes CASSYSGSDSTEQYF. V is TRBV6-5 and J is TRBJ2-7; no reliable D call. Germline loops: CDR1 MNHEY, CDR2 SVGAGI. The CDR3 length is 15 residues. V was cut by 0 bases and J by 6 bases, with 15 bases left in between.

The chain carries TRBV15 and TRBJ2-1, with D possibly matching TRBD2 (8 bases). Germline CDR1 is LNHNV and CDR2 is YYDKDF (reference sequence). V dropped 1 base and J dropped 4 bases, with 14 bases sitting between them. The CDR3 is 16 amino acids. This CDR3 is CATSRGQGGGYNEQFF. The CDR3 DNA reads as TGTGCCACCAGCAGAGGACAGGGCGGGGGGTACAATGAGCAGTTCTTC.

The CDR3 protein is CAISEGPGAGYTF. The CDR3 DNA reads TGTGCCATCAGTGAGGGCCCCGGAGCGGGCTACACCTTC. This chain joins TRBV10-3 and TRBJ1-2; D is undetermined. The V gene lost 2 bases and the J gene lost 8 bases, with 12 bases spanning the gap. This CDR3 is 13 amino acids long. Germline V gives CDR1 ENHRY, CDR2 SYGVKD.

CDR3 in DNA: TGTGCCAGCAGTCCGGGGGGAGGAACCAAAAACATTCAGTACTTC. Amino acids: CASSPGGGTKNIQYF. The V gene is TRBV28, the J gene TRBJ2-4; 7 bases are shared with TRBD2. V was pared by 5 bases and J by 2 bases, with 6 bases of the junction left unmatched. Germline CDR1 MDHEN, CDR2 SYDVKM. The CDR3 runs 15 residues.